A selection of T cell receptor beta chains follows, all from one sample in a study of T cells in Graves' hyperthyroidism and ophthalmopathy. TCRdb used MiXCR to reprocess the multiplex PCR reads, holding one entry per CDR3 protein. The sample includes 250,000 to 300,000 distinct CDR3 sequences, 15% to 20% of them seen just once. Sequences were obtained from blood. The receptors here all came from a man aged 50 to 59 with Graves' ophthalmopathy. CDR3s include the opening cysteine and the closing phenylalanine or tryptophan. The D gene is left open where the match is weak.

v_call	j_call	d_call	cdr3_aa
TRBV7-3	TRBJ2-3	TRBD2	CASSLQAGGQGDTQYF
TRBV7-9	TRBJ1-6	-	CASSFGGPYNSPLHF
TRBV5-6	TRBJ1-5	TRBD1	CASSFGGQGNQPQHF
TRBV18	TRBJ2-3	-	CASSPLARGSTDTQYF
TRBV6-1	TRBJ1-2	TRBD1	CASRTGDYGYTF
TRBV11-2	TRBJ1-2	TRBD1	CASSRQGTRANYGYTF
TRBV20-1	TRBJ2-1	TRBD1	CSVSGTGRNEQFF
TRBV2	TRBJ2-2	-	CASSEVQGSRTGELFF
TRBV29-1	TRBJ2-1	-	CSVHYNEQFF
TRBV2	TRBJ1-1	-	CASRVQGNTEAFF
TRBV7-8	TRBJ1-1	-	CASSFQAEAFF
TRBV28	TRBJ2-1	-	CATGTSGLRDIYNEQFF
TRBV13	TRBJ2-1	-	CASSLGLAPYNEQFF
TRBV7-8	TRBJ2-1	-	CASSLVPDRYNEQFF
TRBV20-1	TRBJ2-3	-	CSAIYDLSTDTQYF
TRBV11-2	TRBJ1-1	-	CASSLEGRKAFF
TRBV7-9	TRBJ2-5	-	CASSSSETQYF
TRBV27	TRBJ2-1	-	CASSPLWYNEQFF
TRBV9	TRBJ2-1	TRBD2	CASRGLALSYNEQFF
TRBV6-1	TRBJ2-7	-	CTHRPSTVRPFGQYF
TRBV6-1	TRBJ1-2	-	CASSDSLRYGYTF
TRBV29-1	TRBJ1-1	-	CSIATLGSTEAFF
TRBV9	TRBJ2-2	-	CASSVEPGTNTGELFF
TRBV9	TRBJ2-5	-	CASSVGGSSKETQYF
TRBV3-1	TRBJ1-3	-	CASSQGSPGSGNTIYF
TRBV6-1	TRBJ2-2	TRBD2	CASTGTSGNTGELFF
TRBV6-1	TRBJ2-7	TRBD1	CATLLQGQTYEQYF
TRBV28	TRBJ2-7	TRBD1	CASSLPGTVVYEQYF
TRBV9	TRBJ2-7	TRBD1	CASSVDRGHDEQYF
TRBV12-3/TRBV12-4	TRBJ2-2	-	CASSLSQNTGELFF
TRBV30	TRBJ2-7	TRBD1	CAWSPDRGNSVEQYF
TRBV7-9	TRBJ2-7	-	CASSTTGTPSYEQYF
TRBV12-3/TRBV12-4	TRBJ1-5	-	CASSFQGVGQPQHF
TRBV12-3/TRBV12-4	TRBJ2-7	-	CASSLKGSNEQYF
TRBV28	TRBJ1-2	-	CASSPASGGRSYGYTF
TRBV2	TRBJ1-5	-	CASSGRTDSNQPQHF
TRBV10-1	TRBJ2-7	-	CASSESRHSYEQYF
TRBV11-2	TRBJ1-5	-	CASSLDGSYSNQPQHF
TRBV13	TRBJ1-1	-	CASSLGVGNTEAFF
TRBV6-6	TRBJ2-3	-	CASSYVDTQYF
TRBV29-1	TRBJ2-5	-	CSVEPGMETQYF
TRBV6-1	TRBJ2-7	-	CASSVAGSTYEQYF
TRBV7-9	TRBJ1-4	-	CASSSEDREPTNEKLFF
TRBV18	TRBJ2-7	-	CASSPSERPHEQYF
TRBV10-1	TRBJ2-3	-	CASSLGKRADTQYF
TRBV20-1	TRBJ2-7	-	CSASGQISSYEQYF
TRBV6-2/TRBV6-3	TRBJ2-7	TRBD1	CASSPGQGDVYEQYF
TRBV30	TRBJ1-1	TRBD1	CAWSAGGKNTEAFF
TRBV5-6	TRBJ2-3	-	CASSLLVSRGDTQYF